These 30 T cell receptor beta chains originate from one sample sequenced in a study of T cell responses to AZD1222 COVID-19 vaccine (dated by TCRdb to about 2021). The meaning of the sample's time point label: baseline before first vaccination. The method was the immunoSEQ multiplex PCR assay. This is the immuneACCESS table as TCRdb keeps it, with only in-frame sequences that have V and J called. A part of the clones is gone; compared with another copy, unresolved V genes explain less than half, and the rest is unexplained. The table for this sample lists roughly 120,000 clones; 90% to 95% of them were counted only once. The ten largest clonotypes hold 2.5% to 3% of the sample. The source material was peripheral blood, sampled on day 0 of AZD1222 vaccination. These receptor sequences come from an adult in good health.

The chain is built from TRBV9 and TRBJ2-1; D unclear. The CDR3 loop spans 15 amino acids. Trimming left V 4 bases short and J 0 bases short, with 11 bases between. Looked up from germline, CDR1 is SGDLS and CDR2 is YYNGEE. The CDR3 is CASSLDGSSYNEQFF. As DNA, the CDR3 is TGTGCCAGCAGCCTAGACGGAAGCTCCTACAATGAGCAGTTCTTC. The variable domain in full, completed from reference TRBV9 and TRBJ2-1, reads DSGVTQTPKHLITATGQRVTLRCSPRSGDLSVYWYQQSLDQGLQFLIQYYNGEERAKGNILERFSAQQFPDLHSELNLSSLELGDSALYFCASSLDGSSYNEQFFGPGTRLTVL.

This rearrangement joins TRBV9 to TRBJ1-3; possible D gene TRBD1, 6 bases. This CDR3 has 14 residues. Trimming removed 7 bases at V and 1 base at J, with 12 bases between. Germline loops: CDR1 SGDLS, CDR2 YYNGEE. The CDR3 loop reads CASGQFTSGNTIYF. Here the CDR3 DNA reads TGTGCCAGCGGACAGTTTACGTCTGGAAACACCATATATTTT.

V is TRBV4-2 and J is TRBJ2-7, with TRBD2 matching 9 bases. The CDR3 is made up of 15 amino acids. V lost 4 bases and J lost 7; bases outside the gene matches: 11. In germline, CDR1 is LGHNA, CDR2 YNFKEQ. Here the CDR3 DNA reads TGTGCCAGCAGCCCTGACTCTGCGGGAGGGGAAGAGCAGTACTTC. It is translated as CASSPDSAGGEEQYF.

The chain uses TRBV19 and TRBJ2-3, with no clear D. The V and J ends lost 3 bases and 4 bases respectively, with 11 bases between them. This CDR3 spans 14 amino acids. Germline lookup yields CDR1 LNHDA and CDR2 SQIVND (reference sequence). The CDR3 loop is CASSMYGPPDTQYF. The CDR3 DNA reads TGTGCCAGTAGTATGTATGGGCCCCCAGATACGCAGTATTTT. Full variable domain (outside the CDR3, taken from reference TRBV19 and TRBJ2-3): DGGITQSPKYLFRKEGQNVTLSCEQNLNHDAMYWYRQDPGQGLRLIYYSQIVNDFQKGDIAEGYSVSREKKESFPLTVTSAQKNPTAFYLCASSMYGPPDTQYFGPGTRLTVL.

The chain links TRBV25-1 to TRBJ1-1; 10 bases map to TRBD1. This CDR3 is built from 15 residues. CDR1 and CDR2 from the germline V gene are MGHDK and SYGVNS. With V trimmed by 5 bases and J by 7 bases, 10 bases remained unmatched. The CDR3 here is CASSPWDRGFGEAFF. CDR3 DNA: TGTGCCAGCAGTCCCTGGGACAGGGGATTTGGTGAAGCTTTCTTT.

This clone appeared once. Distinct nucleotide sequences in the sample also encode this CDR3. The chain joins TRBV5-1 to TRBJ2-7; no definite D call. CDR1 and CDR2 from the germline V gene are SGHRS and YFSETQ. V lost 0 bases and J 3 bases, leaving 4 bases between the germline ends. The CDR3 has 12 residues. CDR3 region: CASSLGNYEQYF. DNA of the CDR3: TGCGCCAGCAGCTTGGGAAACTACGAGCAGTACTTC.

This clone was counted once. V and J are TRBV5-1 and TRBJ2-7, with TRBD2 identical over 12 bases. Trimming took 4 bases from V and 2 from J; bases not matched to a gene: 7. The V gene's germline CDR1 is SGHRS and CDR2 YFSETQ. This CDR3 region has 16 residues. The chain's CDR3 is CASSRETSGGTYEQYF. CDR3 nucleotide sequence: TGCGCCAGCAGCCGCGAGACTAGCGGGGGAACCTACGAGCAGTACTTC.

The gene calls are TRBV27 and TRBJ1-2, with 7 bases matching TRBD1. V lost 3 bases and J lost 4; bases outside the gene matches: 2. Per germline, CDR1 MNHEY and CDR2 SMNVEV (reference sequence). The CDR3 loop spans 13 amino acids. In DNA, the CDR3 is TGTGCCAGCAGTTTTACAGGGGCCTATGGCTACACCTTC. It is translated as CASSFTGAYGYTF.

The chain combines TRBV10-3 with TRBJ2-5; D remains ambiguous. Trimming took 3 bases from V and 5 from J, leaving 7 bases between them. The germline gives CDR1 ENHRY, CDR2 SYGVKD. The CDR3 runs 12 residues. For the CDR3, the DNA is TGTGCCATCAGTGAAATGAGGGAGACCCAGTACTTC. It is translated as CAISEMRETQYF.

V is TRBV27 and J is TRBJ1-1; 7 bases match TRBD1. Looked up from germline, CDR1 is MNHEY and CDR2 is SMNVEV (reference sequence). The length of the CDR3 is 15 residues. V shed 5 bases, J shed 5 bases, and the junction held 11 bases outside the gene matches. The CDR3 DNA sequence: TGTGCCAGCAGTCCCGACCTGACAGGGAGGACTGAAGCTTTCTTT. Its protein is CASSPDLTGRTEAFF.

This chain joins TRBV18 and TRBJ2-7, with unresolved D. Per the germline V gene, CDR1 is KGHSH and CDR2 is LQKENI. V was cut by 4 bases and J by 1 base, with 5 bases left in between. CDR3 length: 12 amino acids. Written as DNA, the CDR3 is TGTGCCAGCTCACTAGGGTCCTACGAGCAGTACTTC. Its protein product is CASSLGSYEQYF. Filled out from reference TRBV18 and TRBJ2-7, the complete variable domain reads NAGVMQNPRHLVRRRGQEARLRCSPMKGHSHVYWYRQLPEEGLKFMVYLQKENIIDESGMPKERFSAEFPKEGPSILRIQQVVRGDSAAYFCASSLGSYEQYFGPGTRLTVT.

The J gene is TRBJ1-2, the V gene TRBV5-1; a weak D match, TRBD1 (5 bases). The CDR3 is 15 residues long. CDR1 is SGHRS and CDR2 is YFSETQ in the germline V gene. The V end was cut by 1 base, the J end by 2 bases, with 12 bases between. The CDR3 DNA follows: TGCGCCAGCAGCTTGAGGCTGGGGCCGAACTATGGCTACACCTTC. Amino acid sequence: CASSLRLGPNYGYTF.

This sequence joins TRBV27 and TRBJ2-1; D is possibly TRBD2 (5 bases). The CDR3 contains 15 residues. Germline CDR1 reads MNHEY; CDR2 reads SMNVEV (reference sequence). Trimming stripped 0 bases from V and 4 bases from J, with 10 bases between. The CDR3 coding sequence is TGTGCCAGCAGTTTATCGATTTCGGGGTACAATGAGCAGTTCTTC. Protein: CASSLSISGYNEQFF.

This clone was counted once. This chain connects TRBV9 to TRBJ2-5; TRBD1 might be the D (8 bases). The V and J ends lost 0 bases and 3 bases respectively, with 15 bases between them. This CDR3 spans 16 amino acids. CDR1 and CDR2 from the germline V gene are SGDLS and YYNGEE. DNA for the CDR3: TGTGCCAGCAGCGTAGGCGGACAGGGAGGGGAAGAGACCCAGTACTTC. The encoded protein is CASSVGGQGGEETQYF. Looking up the rest from reference TRBV9 and TRBJ2-5 gives the full variable domain: DSGVTQTPKHLITATGQRVTLRCSPRSGDLSVYWYQQSLDQGLQFLIQYYNGEERAKGNILERFSAQQFPDLHSELNLSSLELGDSALYFCASSVGGQGGEETQYFGPGTRLLVL.

This chain uses TRBV5-1 with TRBJ1-6; no reliable D call. The V gene lost 1 base and the J gene lost 5 bases, with 10 bases spanning the gap. The CDR3 covers 15 residues. From germline, CDR1 is SGHRS and CDR2 YFSETQ. CDR3 region: CASSLSTGNNSPLHF. The CDR3 coding sequence is TGCGCCAGCAGCTTGTCGACGGGAAATAATTCACCCCTCCACTTT.

The chain employs TRBV3-1 (or the pseudogene TRBV3-2) and TRBJ1-1; D unresolved. Trimming pared 4 bases from V and 1 base from J, leaving 7 bases between. CDR1 LGHDT and CDR2 YNNKEL come from the germline V gene (reference sequence). This CDR3 comprises 13 residues. Written as DNA, the CDR3 is TGTGCCAGCAGCCGTCTGGGGAACACTGAAGCTTTCTTT. Protein sequence: CASSRLGNTEAFF.

The V gene is TRBV14, the J gene TRBJ2-5; 7 bases match TRBD2. Germline CDR1 and CDR2: SGHDN and FVKESK. The CDR3 loop spans 15 amino acids. Trimming at V came to 3 bases and at J to 6 bases, leaving 10 bases not matched to a gene. The CDR3 DNA reads as TGTGCCAGCAGCCAGTTGGCGGGAGCATTGAAGACCCAGTACTTC. Protein sequence: CASSQLAGALKTQYF.

V and J are TRBV7-8 and TRBJ1-2, with D possibly being TRBD1 (5 bases). V was clipped by 1 base and J by 4 bases, with 19 bases between them. The germline gives CDR1 SGHVS, CDR2 FQNEAQ. CDR3 length: 17 residues. The CDR3 region has the DNA TGTGCCAGCAGCTTAGGTCTTGGAGGGGCGAGCGGCTATGGCTACACCTTC. As protein: CASSLGLGGASGYGYTF.

The chain recombines TRBV30 with TRBJ1-3; TRBD1 agrees at 7 bases. Germline V gives CDR1 GTSNPN, CDR2 SVGIG (reference sequence). The CDR3 is 15 residues long. V was clipped by 4 bases and J by 4 bases; unmatched bases: 10. This CDR3 reads CAWNSHRGEGNTIYF. DNA for the CDR3: TGTGCCTGGAACAGCCACAGGGGCGAAGGAAACACCATATATTTT.

CDR3 protein: CASSRIQGEGAEAFF. CDR3 nucleotides: TGTGCCAGCAGCCGAATACAGGGGGAAGGGGCTGAAGCTTTCTTT. The V call is TRBV4-2, the J call TRBJ1-1, with TRBD1 matching over 8 bases. This CDR3 has 15 residues. Germline V CDR1 and CDR2: LGHNA, YNFKEQ. Trimming took 4 bases from V and 6 from J; bases not matched to a gene: 10.

This clone has just one count. The chain is built from TRBV19 and TRBJ2-5; D unresolved. Germline V lookup: CDR1 LNHDA, CDR2 SQIVND (reference sequence). This CDR3 region has 14 residues. Trimming removed 4 bases from V and 3 bases from J, with 12 bases in between. The CDR3 is CASSNPWTEETQYF. For the CDR3, the DNA is TGTGCCAGTAGTAACCCCTGGACCGAAGAGACCCAGTACTTC.

On this clone: This specimen includes other DNA sequences encoding the same CDR3. The chain is built from TRBV4-2 and TRBJ2-1; a weak D match, TRBD2 (7 bases). With 0 bases removed from V and 4 bases from J, the gap between germline ends came to 10 bases. Germline CDR1 is LGHNA and CDR2 is YNFKEQ. The CDR3 runs 15 residues. CDR3 sequence (DNA): TGTGCCAGCAGCCAAGATAAGGGGGGGTACAATGAGCAGTTCTTC. Translation: CASSQDKGGYNEQFF.

V and J are TRBV7-2 and TRBJ1-4; D unclear. CDR1 is SGHTA, CDR2 FQGNSA, per germline. The CDR3 extends over 16 amino acids. The V and J ends lost 5 bases and 0 bases respectively, with 13 bases between them. The CDR3 DNA reads as TGTGCCAGCAGCAGAGACCCACCCGCAACTAATGAAAAACTGTTTTTT. This encodes CASSRDPPATNEKLFF.

CDR3 in amino acids: CSVELPVNTEAFF. DNA for the CDR3: TGCAGCGTTGAACTCCCCGTGAACACTGAAGCTTTCTTT. V usage is TRBV29-1 and J usage is TRBJ1-1; D is unresolved. V lost 2 bases, J lost 0 bases, and 7 bases lay in between. The CDR3 totals 13 residues. Per germline, CDR1 SQVTM and CDR2 ANQGSEA.

The chain uses TRBV5-8 and TRBJ1-1; D ambiguous. Trimming pared 0 bases from V and 0 bases from J, leaving 9 bases between. Germline-derived CDR1 and CDR2 are SGHTS and YDEGEE. This CDR3 has 15 amino acids. CDR3 sequence (DNA): TGTGCCAGCAGCTTGGGGTCCCGGATGAACACTGAAGCTTTCTTT. Translation gives CASSLGSRMNTEAFF. The full variable domain, completed using reference TRBV5-8 and TRBJ1-1, is EAGVTQSPTHLIKTRGQQATLRCSPISGHTSVYWYQQALGLGLQFLLWYDEGEERNRGNFPPRFSGRQFPNYSSELNVNALELEDSALYLCASSLGSRMNTEAFFGQGTRLTVV.

The V gene is TRBV3-1 (or the pseudogene TRBV3-2), the J gene TRBJ2-7; 12 bases are shared with TRBD2. With 4 bases clipped from V and 4 bases from J, the junction kept 2 bases outside the gene matches. The CDR3 covers 14 residues. Germline V gene lookup returns CDR1 LGHDT and CDR2 YNNKEL (reference sequence). CDR3 DNA sequence: TGTGCCAGCAGCCCGACTAGCGGGAGTTACGAGCAGTACTTC. This gives the protein CASSPTSGSYEQYF.

The chain combines TRBV19 with TRBJ1-6, with a weak D call TRBD1 (5 bases). Germline V gene lookup returns CDR1 LNHDA and CDR2 SQIVND (reference sequence). There are 14 residues in the CDR3. Trimming shortened V by 9 bases and J by 7 bases, and 16 bases separated the two germline ends. CDR3 coding DNA: TGTGCCAGCCACACAGGAGTACCAAATTCACCCCTCCACTTT. This sequence encodes CASHTGVPNSPLHF.

The CDR3 is CATSDPTSGIGNEQFF. CDR3 DNA: TGTGCCACCAGTGACCCGACTAGCGGGATAGGAAATGAGCAGTTCTTC. This rearrangement joins TRBV24-1 to TRBJ2-1; 11 bases align to TRBD2. V shed 4 bases, J shed 7 bases, and the junction held 8 bases outside the gene matches. CDR1 and CDR2 (germline): KGHDR, SFDVKD. This CDR3 comprises 16 residues.

The V and J genes are TRBV7-6 and TRBJ1-1; a weak D match, TRBD1 (5 bases). Germline V gene sequence: CDR1 SGHVS, CDR2 FNYEAQ. Deletions cut 2 bases from V and 0 bases from J, with 13 bases between. This CDR3 contains 16 residues. CDR3 sequence: CASSLQAGSVNTEAFF. In DNA, the CDR3 is TGTGCCAGCAGCTTACAGGCAGGGTCAGTGAACACTGAAGCTTTCTTT.

This chain links TRBV5-1 with TRBJ2-3, with 9 bases identical to TRBD2. The junction had 7 bases not matched to a gene; V was cut back by 4 bases and J by 1 base. Germline V gene data show CDR1 as SGHRS and CDR2 as YFSETQ. The CDR3 totals 16 residues. This CDR3 is CASSAGLAFGTDTQYF. Here the CDR3 DNA reads TGCGCCAGCAGCGCGGGACTAGCCTTCGGCACAGATACGCAGTATTTT. Looking up the rest from reference TRBV5-1 and TRBJ2-3 gives the full variable domain: KAGVTQTPRYLIKTRGQQVTLSCSPISGHRSVSWYQQTPGQGLQFLFEYFSETQRNKGNFPGRFSGRQFSNSRSEMNVSTLELGDSALYLCASSAGLAFGTDTQYFGPGTRLTVL.